This T cell receptor beta chain was sequenced for a study of regulatory T cells in long-lasting Graves disease. The time point here: persistent/refractory GD, antithyroid drugs over 5 years with positive TRAb. PBMC RNA was the source of the TCR library. A remark on this clonotype: Its antigen is still unknown.

Investigators prepared the TCR beta libraries by applying iRepertoire HTBI primers and Arm-PCR of CDR3 regions. TCRdb independently ran MiXCR on the multiplex PCR reads; one entry per CDR3 protein. The sample has about 430,000 distinct CDR3 sequences, 21% seen once. Broader study findings: The study found persistent patients shared more public clonotypes (more than 2,500) than new patients (around 1,000). Persistent disease samples used TRBV28, TRBJ1-2 and TRBJ2-5 preferentially. Lower TCR diversity characterized persistent Graves' patients relative to newly diagnosed patients.

V shed 3 bases and J shed 3 bases, with 12 bases lying between them. Germline V gene data show CDR1 as KGHDR and CDR2 as SFDVKD. This CDR3 comprises 15 residues. This clonotype originated in a female donor with Graves disease. The chain uses TRBV24-1 and TRBJ2-3; maybe TRBD2 (6 bases). The specimen was peripheral blood mononuclear cells (PBMCs), collected when the disease was refractory, from a patient treated with antithyroid drugs. The CDR3 DNA follows: TGTGCCACCAGTGATCCGGGAGACGGAACAGATACGCAGTATTTT. Encoded protein: CATSDPGDGTDTQYF.